This is a list of T cell receptor beta chains from one sample in a study of cytomegalovirus exposure and HLA in healthy donors. Sequenced by immunoSEQ multiplex PCR; TCRdb stores in-frame clones only, minus some. This repertoire includes about 67,000 clones. The sequenced material came from PBMCs. These receptors were obtained from a boy between 10 and 17 years old in good health and CMV-seronegative. Each CDR3 is given with its conserved first and last residue. The D gene is left open where the match is weak.

J	length	V	D	CDR3	DNA
TRBJ2-1	10	TRBV29-1	-	CSVGHKEQFF	TGCAGCGTGGGACATAAGGAGCAGTTCTTC
TRBJ1-4	15	TRBV18	TRBD1	CASSPRTGEGEKLFF	TGTGCCAGCTCGCCGCGGACAGGGGAGGGGGAAAAACTGTTTTTT
TRBJ1-2	12	TRBV29-1	-	CSVDEGGYGYTF	TGCAGCGTTGATGAGGGAGGCTATGGCTACACCTTC
TRBJ1-2	14	TRBV30	TRBD1	CACHEPGQGDGYTF	TGTGCCTGCCACGAACCGGGACAGGGCGACGGCTACACCTTC
TRBJ1-4	13	TRBV5-1	-	CASSPPTGEKLFF	TGCGCCAGCAGCCCCCCGACGGGTGAAAAACTGTTTTTT
TRBJ2-1	15	TRBV25-1	TRBD1	CASGDPGQPLGEQFF	TGTGCCAGCGGCGACCCGGGACAGCCCCTGGGGGAGCAGTTCTTC
TRBJ1-5	14	TRBV19	TRBD1	CASSPHRGNQPQHF	TGTGCCAGTAGTCCCCACAGGGGGAATCAGCCCCAGCATTTT
TRBJ2-5	13	TRBV7-9	-	CASSLGRGETQYF	TGTGCCAGCAGCTTAGGACGGGGGGAGACCCAGTACTTC
TRBJ2-7	13	TRBV7-2	-	CASSLNRAYEQYF	TGTGCCAGCAGCTTAAACAGGGCCTACGAGCAGTACTTC
TRBJ1-3	13	TRBV19	TRBD1	CATWTGPGNTIYF	TGTGCCACGTGGACAGGGCCTGGAAACACCATATATTTT
TRBJ2-7	13	TRBV5-4	-	CASSPGLHPEQYF	TGTGCCAGCAGCCCGGGACTTCATCCCGAGCAGTACTTC
TRBJ2-7	13	TRBV6-5	-	CASSRLRGAEQYF	TGTGCCAGCAGCCGCCTTAGGGGCGCCGAGCAGTACTTC
TRBJ2-2	15	TRBV30	-	CAWSLRLRGGGELFF	TGTGCCTGGAGTCTCCGACTTAGGGGTGGCGGGGAGCTGTTTTTT
TRBJ2-5	17	TRBV19	-	CASSPQLGQPYQETQYF	TGTGCCAGTAGCCCACAACTTGGACAGCCGTACCAAGAGACCCAGTACTTC
TRBJ2-7	14	TRBV29-1	TRBD2	CSVAKSGSSYERYF	TGCAGCGTTGCTAAGAGCGGGAGTTCCTACGAGCGGTACTTC
TRBJ1-1	14	TRBV7-2	TRBD1	CASQWDRRNTEAFF	TGTGCCAGCCAGTGGGACAGACGTAACACTGAAGCTTTCTTT
TRBJ2-7	14	TRBV10-3	TRBD1	CAMRGGTGQVEQYF	TGTGCCATGAGGGGGGGGACAGGGCAGGTCGAGCAGTACTTC